This TCR beta chain is drawn from a study of shared clonotypes between healthy human individuals. Study results and limitations: Some naive CD4 clonotypes, roughly 5%, turned up in common across several donors.

Naive CD8 cells were CD45RO-negative, positively selected for CCR7, excluding terminally differentiated effector memory CD45RA+ cells. The repertoire was sequenced with immunoSEQ multiplex PCR; TCRdb's copy has only in-frame clones and lacks some. Of 1.5 million to 2.5 million clones listed, about 95% are singletons. In the case of this clone: Its specificity is not known.

This CDR3 has 15 residues. With 1 base removed from V and 6 bases from J, the gap between germline ends came to 15 bases. Germline V gene sequence: CDR1 SGHVS, CDR2 FQNEAQ. Source material: naive CD8+ T cells sorted from blood. J is TRBJ1-1 and V is TRBV7-8; perhaps TRBD1 as D (5 bases). The TCR sequence derives from a man aged 18 to 35 in good health. The CDR3 loop is CASSLGLEGRAEAFF. DNA of the CDR3: TGTGCCAGCAGCTTAGGTCTCGAGGGGCGGGCTGAAGCTTTCTTT.